The 28 T cell receptor beta chains in this list originate from one sample, sequenced in a study of blood T cell repertoires in COVID-19. TCRdb's table, derived via immunoSEQ multiplex PCR, lists solely in-frame clones and lacks some. The repertoire holds a few hundred thousand clones, with approximately 84% as singletons. The sequenced material came from PBMCs or T cells enriched from blood (not recorded which). These receptors were obtained from a young man who had recovered from COVID-19.

A note on this clone: The sample has other DNA sequences that encode this CDR3 too. This chain links TRBV6-5 with TRBJ1-5; D is unclear. CDR1 and CDR2 (germline): MNHEY, SVGAGI. This CDR3 region has 11 residues. V gave up 6 bases and J gave up 3 bases, with 3 bases separating them. This CDR3 is CASSLNQPQHF. CDR3 nucleotides: TGTGCCAGCAGCCTCAATCAGCCCCAGCATTTT.

This sequence joins TRBV24-1 and TRBJ2-3; D call uncertain. The CDR3 is 13 amino acids. In germline, CDR1 is KGHDR, CDR2 SFDVKD. Trimming shortened V by 5 bases and J by 0 bases, and 5 bases separated the two germline ends. The CDR3 DNA follows: TGTGCCACCAGTGCCTACAGCACAGATACGCAGTATTTT. Encoded protein: CATSAYSTDTQYF.

As to this clone: One junction end does not reproduce the germline sequence, and a read error may be involved. The chain links TRBV7-9 to TRBJ2-1; 7 bases line up with TRBD1. Germline V gene sequence: CDR1 SEHNR, CDR2 FQNEAQ (reference sequence). This CDR3 is 16 amino acids long. The CDR3 sequence: CASSLARTGPREEQFF. CDR3 nucleotides: TGTGCCAGCAGTTTAGCTAGGACAGGCCCACGTGAGGAGCAGTTCTTC.

The chain combines TRBV7-2 with TRBJ2-7, with 10 nucleotides matching TRBD2. The CDR3 has 16 amino acids. J gave up 2 bases and V 5 bases, and 9 bases lay outside the gene matches. Per the germline V gene, CDR1 is SGHTA and CDR2 is FQGNSA. CDR3 coding DNA: TGTGCCAGCAGCCCCCGAAGTACTAGCGGGACCTACGAGCAGTACTTC. Translated: CASSPRSTSGTYEQYF.

This sequence joins TRBV5-1 and TRBJ2-1; 9 bases match TRBD2. Losses at the gene ends were 4 bases for V and 0 bases for J; bases not matched to a gene: 5. This CDR3 has 16 residues. The germline V gene encodes CDR1 SGHRS and CDR2 YFSETQ. The CDR3 loop is CASSHKTSGSYNEQFF. DNA of the CDR3: TGCGCCAGCAGCCACAAGACTAGCGGCTCCTACAATGAGCAGTTCTTC. Looking up the rest from reference TRBV5-1 and TRBJ2-1 gives the full variable domain: KAGVTQTPRYLIKTRGQQVTLSCSPISGHRSVSWYQQTPGQGLQFLFEYFSETQRNKGNFPGRFSGRQFSNSRSEMNVSTLELGDSALYLCASSHKTSGSYNEQFFGPGTRLTVL.

This chain uses TRBV19 with TRBJ2-7; 7 bases match TRBD1. This CDR3 spans 13 amino acids. V lost 3 bases to trimming and J lost 5 bases; unmatched junction nucleotides: 4. Per germline, CDR1 LNHDA and CDR2 SQIVND (reference sequence). The chain's CDR3 is CASSMRGRHEQYF. The CDR3 region has the DNA TGTGCCAGTAGTATGAGGGGGCGGCACGAGCAGTACTTC.

The gene calls are TRBV4-1 and TRBJ2-5, with D possibly being TRBD1 (6 bases). CDR1 MGHRA and CDR2 YSYEKL come from the germline V gene. Trimming left V 3 bases short and J 4 bases short, with 15 bases between. The CDR3 spans 15 residues. In DNA form, the CDR3 reads TGCGCCAGCAGCCACGGGACAACGGAACCAGAGACCCAGTACTTC. Translating gives CASSHGTTEPETQYF.

The chain couples TRBV5-1 to TRBJ1-1, with D perhaps matching TRBD1 (5 bases). Germline-derived CDR1 and CDR2 are SGHRS and YFSETQ. The CDR3 has 15 residues. Trimming stripped 3 bases from V and 1 base from J, with 13 bases between. The CDR3 nucleotides are TGCGCCAGCAGCTGGGCGGGACTTCCGAACACTGAAGCTTTCTTT. This sequence encodes CASSWAGLPNTEAFF.

The rearrangement joins TRBV27 to TRBJ2-7; 9 nucleotides agree with TRBD1. The V gene end was trimmed by 7 bases and the J gene end by 5 bases; junction bases not matched to a gene: 12. The CDR3 sequence is 15 residues long. Per the germline V gene, CDR1 is MNHEY and CDR2 is SMNVEV (reference sequence). The CDR3 coding sequence is TGTGCCAGCACCCCCGTACAGGGGGCACTTGACGAGCAGTACTTC. Amino acid sequence: CASTPVQGALDEQYF.

This sequence joins TRBV5-1 and TRBJ2-1; 8 bases agree with TRBD1. The CDR3 is made up of 17 amino acids. CDR1 SGHRS and CDR2 YFSETQ come from the germline V gene. V was clipped by 2 bases and J by 5 bases; unmatched bases: 12. CDR3 amino acids: CASSLPPPRQGHNEQFF. As DNA, the CDR3 is TGCGCCAGCAGCTTACCTCCTCCCCGACAGGGGCACAATGAGCAGTTCTTC.

The V gene is TRBV14, the J gene TRBJ2-7, with D tentatively TRBD2 (5 bases). In germline, CDR1 is SGHDN, CDR2 FVKESK. CDR3 length equals 15 residues. The V end was cut by 4 bases, the J end by 0 bases, with 13 bases between. DNA for the CDR3: TGTGCCAGCAGCCCCCGCGGGCGTCTCTCCTACGAGCAGTACTTC. It translates to CASSPRGRLSYEQYF.

The rearrangement uses TRBV5-4 and TRBJ2-7; TRBD2 agrees at 7 bases. Germline CDR1 SGHNT, CDR2 YYREEE (reference sequence). J was trimmed by 2 bases and V by 5 bases; bases with no gene match: 7. The CDR3 has 14 residues. Here the CDR3 DNA reads TGTGCCAGCAGGGCCGGGACTAACCCCTACGAGCAGTACTTC. This translates into CASRAGTNPYEQYF.

This chain connects TRBV3-1 (or the pseudogene TRBV3-2) to TRBJ1-1; 8 nucleotides line up with TRBD1. The CDR3 consists of 13 residues. Looked up from germline, CDR1 is LGHDT and CDR2 is YNNKEL (reference sequence). J lost 7 bases, V lost 1 base, and 2 bases had no gene match. The CDR3 sequence: CASSQGTGLEAFF. As DNA, the CDR3 is TGTGCCAGCAGCCAAGGGACAGGGCTTGAAGCTTTCTTT.

The chain links TRBV6-5 to TRBJ2-3, with D possibly being TRBD1 (7 bases). Trimming shortened V by 6 bases and J by 7 bases, and 17 bases separated the two germline ends. The CDR3 covers 14 residues. CDR1 MNHEY and CDR2 SVGAGI come from the germline V gene. Written as DNA, the CDR3 is TGTGCCAGCAGCCCGAGGGGGCGGACTAATACGCAGTATTTT. Amino acid sequence: CASSPRGRTNTQYF.

The chain recombines TRBV5-1 with TRBJ2-7, with D hard to call. Germline assignment: CDR1 SGHRS and CDR2 YFSETQ. The length of the CDR3 is 14 residues. Trimming stripped 5 bases from V and 2 bases from J, with 14 bases between. The CDR3 loop reads CASSERGSAYEQYF. The CDR3 bases are TGCGCCAGCAGTGAACGAGGTTCCGCCTACGAGCAGTACTTC.

The chain is built from TRBV11-3 and TRBJ2-1, with D perhaps TRBD2 (5 bases). CDR3 length: 16 residues. The germline CDR1 and CDR2 sequences are SGHNT and YENEEA. V dropped 5 bases and J dropped 0 bases, with 14 bases sitting between them. The CDR3 DNA reads TGTGCCAGCAGCACCCGGGAACTCGGCTCCTACAATGAGCAGTTCTTC. This encodes CASSTRELGSYNEQFF. Drawing the rest from reference TRBV11-3 and TRBJ2-1, the complete variable domain is EAGVVQSPRYKIIEKKQPVAFWCNPISGHNTLYWYLQNLGQGPELLIRYENEEAVDDSQLPKDRFSAERLKGVDSTLKIQPAELGDSAVYLCASSTRELGSYNEQFFGPGTRLTVL.

The V and J genes are TRBV6-5 and TRBJ2-7; 8 bases align to TRBD1. CDR1 and CDR2 from the germline V gene are MNHEY and SVGAGI. V shed 6 bases, J shed 1 base, and the junction held 5 bases outside the gene matches. This CDR3 has 14 amino acids. The CDR3 DNA reads TGTGCCAGCAGGCCGCAGGGGGCGTCCTACGAGCAGTACTTC. Protein sequence: CASRPQGASYEQYF.

This sequence joins TRBV3-1 (or the pseudogene TRBV3-2) and TRBJ2-7; 7 bases are a match to TRBD1. V lost 6 bases, J lost 6 bases, and 11 bases stayed unmatched. CDR1 and CDR2 from the germline V gene are LGHDT and YNNKEL (reference sequence). This CDR3 contains 14 residues. CDR3 bases: TGTGCCAGCAGTCTGATCGAGGGGGCGCGCGAGCAGTACTTC. It is translated as CASSLIEGAREQYF.

V usage is TRBV13 and J usage is TRBJ2-3, with D possibly matching TRBD1 (5 bases). The CDR3 runs 14 residues. The V end was cut by 5 bases, the J end by 4 bases, with 13 bases between. Looked up from germline, CDR1 is PRHDT and CDR2 is FYEKMQ (reference sequence). In nucleotides, the CDR3 is TGTGCCAGCAGCCACGGTCAGGGCCCAGATACGCAGTATTTT. Protein sequence: CASSHGQGPDTQYF. Variable domain in full (rest from reference TRBV13 and TRBJ2-3): AAGVIQSPRHLIKEKRETATLKCYPIPRHDTVYWYQQGPGQDPQFLISFYEKMQSDKGSIPDRFSAQQFSDYHSELNMSSLELGDSALYFCASSHGQGPDTQYFGPGTRLTVL.

J is TRBJ1-2 and V is TRBV7-9, with 10 bases identical to TRBD1. There are 13 residues in the CDR3. J gave up 7 bases and V 4 bases, and 3 bases lay outside the gene matches. CDR1 is SEHNR and CDR2 is FQNEAQ in the germline V gene (reference sequence). The CDR3 loop reads CASSWDRGVGYTF. The CDR3 DNA reads as TGTGCCAGCAGCTGGGACAGGGGTGTTGGCTACACCTTC. Complete variable domain (other parts from reference TRBV7-9 and TRBJ1-2): DTGVSQNPRHKITKRGQNVTFRCDPISEHNRLYWYRQTLGQGPEFLTYFQNEAQLEKSRLLSDRFSAERPKGSFSTLEIQRTEQGDSAMYLCASSWDRGVGYTFGSGTRLTVV.

This rearrangement joins TRBV29-1 to TRBJ2-1; D is uncertain. Germline V lookup: CDR1 SQVTM, CDR2 ANQGSEA. Trimming left V 0 bases short and J 8 bases short, with 14 bases between. The CDR3 is 14 residues long. CDR3 DNA sequence: TGCAGCGTTGAAGACCGATGGCGAGCGCATGAGCAGTTCTTC. It yields the protein CSVEDRWRAHEQFF.

This sequence joins TRBV2 and TRBJ2-7; D is possibly TRBD1 (6 bases). The CDR3 loop spans 14 amino acids. CDR1 SNHLY and CDR2 FYNNEI come from the germline V gene. The germline V and J ends were trimmed by 4 bases and 3 bases, with 13 bases remaining between them. This chain's CDR3 is CASSVQGQNYEQYF. The CDR3 DNA sequence: TGTGCCAGCAGTGTCCAGGGACAAAACTACGAGCAGTACTTC. Full variable domain (missing parts from reference TRBV2 and TRBJ2-7): EPEVTQTPSHQVTQMGQEVILRCVPISNHLYFYWYRQILGQKVEFLVSFYNNEISEKSEIFDDQFSVERPDGSNFTLKIRSTKLEDSAMYFCASSVQGQNYEQYFGPGTRLTVT.

This chain joins TRBV28 and TRBJ1-6; tentatively, D is TRBD1 (5 bases). Trimming shortened V by 2 bases and J by 5 bases, and 16 bases separated the two germline ends. The germline gives CDR1 MDHEN, CDR2 SYDVKM. CDR3 length: 17 residues. The CDR3 is CASSLTLGGANNSPLHF. The CDR3 nucleotides read TGTGCCAGCAGTTTAACGCTCGGAGGGGCGAATAATTCACCCCTCCACTTT.

V and J are TRBV28 and TRBJ1-3; no clear D gene. This CDR3 contains 14 residues. V was trimmed by 4 bases and J by 6 bases, leaving 13 bases between them. Looked up from germline, CDR1 is MDHEN and CDR2 is SYDVKM. The CDR3 DNA is TGTGCCAGCAGTTCGTCGGGAGTAGTAAACACCATATATTTT. Translation gives CASSSSGVVNTIYF. The whole variable domain, remainder taken from reference TRBV28 and TRBJ1-3, is DVKVTQSSRYLVKRTGEKVFLECVQDMDHENMFWYRQDPGLGLRLIYFSYDVKMKEKGDIPEGYSVSREKKERFSLILESASTNQTSMYLCASSSSGVVNTIYFGEGSWLTVV.

This chain links TRBV14 with TRBJ1-2, with D tentatively TRBD1 (5 bases). V shed 1 base and J shed 2 bases, with 14 bases lying between them. The CDR3 loop spans 16 amino acids. CDR1 SGHDN and CDR2 FVKESK come from the germline V gene. CDR3: CASSQVVGVLNYGYTF. Here the CDR3 DNA reads TGTGCCAGCAGCCAAGTGGTAGGGGTCCTAAACTATGGCTACACCTTC.

The chain combines TRBV7-2 with TRBJ1-4; tentative D call: TRBD1 (6 bases). CDR3 length equals 15 residues. V gave up 5 bases and J gave up 4 bases, with 14 bases separating them. Germline CDR1 reads SGHTA; CDR2 reads FQGNSA. CDR3 DNA: TGTGCCAGCAGCGGTAGGGGGGGGAATAATGAAAAACTGTTTTTT. Protein product: CASSGRGGNNEKLFF.

V usage is TRBV4-2 and J usage is TRBJ1-2; 11 bases map to TRBD1. Germline V gives CDR1 LGHNA, CDR2 YNFKEQ. The V and J ends lost 4 bases and 1 base, in that order; junction bases with no gene match: 8. This CDR3 is 17 amino acids long. DNA of the CDR3: TGTGCCAGCAGCCCCGTCCGGGACAGGGGGGGTAACTATGGCTACACCTTC. Translating it yields CASSPVRDRGGNYGYTF.

The chain uses TRBV6-2 or TRBV6-3 and TRBJ2-6; 9 bases are a match to TRBD1. V shed 5 bases and J 3 bases; nucleotides not matched to a gene: 5. This CDR3 has 16 residues. Germline V gene data show CDR1 as MNHEY and CDR2 as SVGEGT. The CDR3 bases are TGTGCCAGCAGTCCGGGACAGGGTTATGGGGCCAACGTCCTGACTTTC. As protein: CASSPGQGYGANVLTF.